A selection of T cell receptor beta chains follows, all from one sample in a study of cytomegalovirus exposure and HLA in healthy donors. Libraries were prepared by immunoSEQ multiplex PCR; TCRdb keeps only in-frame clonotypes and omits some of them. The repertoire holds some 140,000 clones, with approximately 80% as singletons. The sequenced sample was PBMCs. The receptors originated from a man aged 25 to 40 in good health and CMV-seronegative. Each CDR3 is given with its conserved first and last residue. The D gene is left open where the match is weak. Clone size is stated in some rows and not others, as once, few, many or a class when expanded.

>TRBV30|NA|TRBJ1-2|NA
TGTGCCTGGACCCCGGGGCCAGGGGAAAGCTATGGCTACACCTTC
CAWTPGPGESYGYTF
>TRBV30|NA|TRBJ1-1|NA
TGTGCCTGGACGGTGGACAGGAACACTGAAGCTTTCTTT
CAWTVDRNTEAFF
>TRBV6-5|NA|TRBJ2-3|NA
TGTGCCAGCAGTTACTCGAGGTCTCAAGGCGCAGATACGCAGTATTTT
CASSYSRSQGADTQYF
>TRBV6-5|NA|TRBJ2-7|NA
TGTGCCAGCAGTTACTGGGCAGTCGACTCCTACGAGCAGTACTTC
CASSYWAVDSYEQYF
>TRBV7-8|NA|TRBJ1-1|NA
TGTGCCAGCAGCTTAACCAGGTTCACTGAAGCTTTCTTT
CASSLTRFTEAFF
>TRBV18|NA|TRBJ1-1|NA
TGTGCCAGCTCACCACGGGGGGGGCGGTACACTGAAGCTTTCTTT
CASSPRGGRYTEAFF
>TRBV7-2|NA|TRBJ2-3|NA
TGTGCCAGCAGCTATTCTACAGATACGCAGTATTTT
CASSYSTDTQYF
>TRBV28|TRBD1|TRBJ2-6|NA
TGTGCCAGCACGAAGGCAGGGGGTAGTACTGGGGCCAACGTCCTGACTTTC
CASTKAGGSTGANVLTF
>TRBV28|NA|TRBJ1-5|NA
TGTGCCAGCAGCCCAACTAGGAGCAATCAGCCCCAGCATTTT
CASSPTRSNQPQHF
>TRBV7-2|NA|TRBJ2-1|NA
TGTGCCAGCAGCTTAGGTGCGGGATCAACCTATGAGCAGTTCTTC
CASSLGAGSTYEQFF
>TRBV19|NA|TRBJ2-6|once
TGTGCCAGTAGTCCAGGGTTCTTCGTCTCTGGGGCCAACGTCCTGACTTTC
CASSPGFFVSGANVLTF
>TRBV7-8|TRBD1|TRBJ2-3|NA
TGTGCCAGCAGCTCCGCCGGGACAGCGCAGTATTTT
CASSSAGTAQYF
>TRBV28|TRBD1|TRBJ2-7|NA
TGTGCCAGCAGTCGTCGGACAGGCAGCGGCGAGCAGTACTTC
CASSRRTGSGEQYF
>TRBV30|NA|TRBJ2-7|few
TGTGCCTGGAGCTGGGTCCGGGGTTCCTACGAGCAGTACTTC
CAWSWVRGSYEQYF
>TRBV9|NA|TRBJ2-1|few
TGTGCCAGCAGCGCCCCCCGCCGGGACAATGAGCAGTTCTTC
CASSAPRRDNEQFF
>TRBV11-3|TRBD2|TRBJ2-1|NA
TGTGCCAGCAGCCCGACTAGCGGGAGGGGAAATGAGCAGTTCTTC
CASSPTSGRGNEQFF
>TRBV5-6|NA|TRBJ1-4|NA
TGTGCCAGCAGCTTTAGCGGGGGGACACCAACTAATGAAAAACTGTTTTTT
CASSFSGGTPTNEKLFF
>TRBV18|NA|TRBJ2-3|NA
TGTGCCAGCTCACAGCAACTAGAAACAGATACGCAGTATTTT
CASSQQLETDTQYF
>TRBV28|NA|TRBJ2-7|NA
TGTGCCAGCAGTTTAGAGCCATCCCTCGACGAGCAGTACTTC
CASSLEPSLDEQYF
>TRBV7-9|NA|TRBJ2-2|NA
TGTGCCAGCAGCTTTGAGCTGGTCGGGGAGCTGTTTTTT
CASSFELVGELFF
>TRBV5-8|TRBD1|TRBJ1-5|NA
TGTGCCAGCAGCTTACTGCAAGGGGGCAGGGGGCGCGGGCAGCCCCAGCATTTT
CASSLLQGGRGRGQPQHF
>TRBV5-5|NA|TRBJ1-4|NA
TGTGCCAGCAGCTTGGTCGCAGGGGAGAGAAAACTGTTTTTT
CASSLVAGERKLFF
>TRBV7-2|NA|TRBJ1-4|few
TGTGCCAGCAGTTTTATCGGGGTTAGGGAAAAACTGTTTTTT
CASSFIGVREKLFF
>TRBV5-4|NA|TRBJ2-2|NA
TGTGCCAGCAGCAGGAGACTCGTTGACACCGGGGAGCTGTTTTTT
CASSRRLVDTGELFF